These 9 T cell receptor beta chains originate from one sample sequenced in a study of T cells in Graves' hyperthyroidism and ophthalmopathy. Researchers took RNA transcripts and amplified the TCR beta CDR3 regions from them. HTBI primers drove first-round RT-PCR of the TCR CDR3. TCRdb reanalysed the multiplex PCR reads using MiXCR and keeps one entry per CDR3 protein. Of about half a million distinct CDR3 sequences in the sample, roughly a quarter were seen once. The source material was blood. The receptors derive from a woman in her twenties or thirties with Graves' ophthalmopathy.

This clonotype was recorded many times. The chain employs TRBV6-1 and TRBJ1-1, with D possibly TRBD1 on 5 matching bases. CDR3 length: 13 residues. V lost 3 bases and J lost 5, with 10 bases in between. CDR1 is MNHNS and CDR2 is SASEGT in the germline V gene. The CDR3 is CASSDGGYTEAFF. The CDR3 DNA is TGTGCCAGCAGTGACGGGGGATATACTGAAGCTTTCTTT.

This clonotype occurred many times. The chain carries TRBV6-5 and TRBJ2-7; 7 bases are a match to TRBD1. V lost 5 bases and J lost 4; bases outside the gene matches: 5. CDR3 size: 13 residues. Germline CDR1 is MNHEY and CDR2 is SVGAGI. The chain's CDR3 is CASSNDRVYEQYF. In DNA form, the CDR3 reads TGTGCCAGCAGTAACGACAGGGTTTACGAGCAGTACTTC.

The gene calls are TRBV13 and TRBJ2-7, with D possibly TRBD1 on 5 matching bases. CDR3 length equals 14 residues. CDR1 PRHDT and CDR2 FYEKMQ come from the germline V gene (reference sequence). The V end was cut by 6 bases, the J end by 2 bases, with 14 bases between. The CDR3 loop reads CASSYQGSTYEQYF. DNA for the CDR3: TGTGCCAGCAGTTACCAGGGATCGACCTACGAGCAGTACTTC.

This clonotype showed up many times. This chain links TRBV6-1 with TRBJ1-2; D call uncertain. Deletions cut 1 base from V and 5 bases from J, with 14 bases between. CDR1 and CDR2 from the germline V gene are MNHNS and SASEGT. This CDR3 region has 15 residues. CDR3 sequence reads: CASSEGLRPGYGYTF. The CDR3, as DNA: TGTGCCAGCAGTGAAGGCCTCCGGCCGGGGTATGGCTACACCTTC.

This clonotype has a count of ten or more. The chain joins TRBV6-4 to TRBJ2-2; 12 bases map to TRBD2. The CDR3 runs 18 residues. After removal of 0 bases from V and 3 bases from J, the junction contained 5 bases not matched to a gene. Germline V gene lookup returns CDR1 MRHNA and CDR2 SNTAGT. The DNA for the CDR3 is TGTGCCAGCAGTGACTCGTCTAGCGGGGGGGCTGACACCGGGGAGCTGTTTTTT. It translates to CASSDSSSGGADTGELFF.

The J gene is TRBJ1-2, the V gene TRBV11-2; D call uncertain. Trimming pared 2 bases from V and 6 bases from J, leaving 7 bases between. CDR1 and CDR2 from the germline V gene are SGHAT and FQNNGV. This CDR3 spans 12 amino acids. CDR3 loop: CASSLNKDGYTF. CDR3 nucleotides: TGTGCCAGCAGCTTAAATAAAGATGGCTACACCTTC.

This sequence joins TRBV9 and TRBJ2-5, with TRBD2 identical over 9 bases. V shed 10 bases, J shed 3 bases, and the junction held 16 bases outside the gene matches. The germline gives CDR1 SGDLS, CDR2 YYNGEE. This CDR3 has 16 amino acids. This CDR3 reads CAGTPRDQRGEETQYF. In DNA, the CDR3 is TGTGCCGGCACCCCGCGGGACCAGCGGGGGGAAGAGACCCAGTACTTC.

The chain links TRBV27 to TRBJ1-6, with 8 bases matching TRBD1. The CDR3 sequence is 14 residues long. V lost 6 bases and J lost 7; bases outside the gene matches: 5. CDR1 MNHEY and CDR2 SMNVEV come from the germline V gene (reference sequence). The CDR3 spells CASSYRDRNSPLHF. Written as DNA, the CDR3 is TGTGCCAGCAGCTACCGGGACAGGAATTCACCCCTCCACTTT.

At least ten counts were recorded for this clonotype. The V call is TRBV20-1, the J call TRBJ1-5, with D uncertain. Trimming cost V 5 bases and J 5 bases, with 13 bases left between them. CDR3 length equals 13 residues. CDR1 is DFQATT, CDR2 SNEGSKA, per germline (reference sequence). CDR3 sequence reads: CSAPARSDQPQHF. The CDR3, as DNA: TGCAGTGCTCCCGCCAGGAGCGATCAGCCCCAGCATTTT.